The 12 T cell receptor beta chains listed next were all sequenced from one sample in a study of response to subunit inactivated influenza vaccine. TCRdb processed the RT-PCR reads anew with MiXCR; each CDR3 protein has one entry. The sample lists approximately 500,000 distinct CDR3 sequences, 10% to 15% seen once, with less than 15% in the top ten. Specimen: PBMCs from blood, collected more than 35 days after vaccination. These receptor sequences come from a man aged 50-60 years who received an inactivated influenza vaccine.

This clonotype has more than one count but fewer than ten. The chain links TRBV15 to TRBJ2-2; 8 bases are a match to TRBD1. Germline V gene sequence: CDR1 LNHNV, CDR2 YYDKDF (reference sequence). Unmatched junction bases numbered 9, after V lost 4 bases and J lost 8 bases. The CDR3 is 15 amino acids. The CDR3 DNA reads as TGTGCCACCAGCACAGGCAGGGGGCTCCGAGGGGAGCTGTTTTTT. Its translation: CATSTGRGLRGELFF.

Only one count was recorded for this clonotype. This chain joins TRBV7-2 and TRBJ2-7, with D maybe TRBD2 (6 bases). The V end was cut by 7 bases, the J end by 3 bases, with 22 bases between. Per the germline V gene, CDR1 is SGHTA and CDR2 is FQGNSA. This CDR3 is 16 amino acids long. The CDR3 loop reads CASKLGTGASLYEQYF. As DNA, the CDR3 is TGTGCCAGCAAATTAGGGACGGGAGCCTCCCTCTACGAGCAGTACTTC.

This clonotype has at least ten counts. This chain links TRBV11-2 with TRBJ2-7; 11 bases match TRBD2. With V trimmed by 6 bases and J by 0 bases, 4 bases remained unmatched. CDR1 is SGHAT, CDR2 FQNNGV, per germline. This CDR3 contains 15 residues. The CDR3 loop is CASSRTSGSSYEQYF. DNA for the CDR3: TGTGCCAGCAGTCGAACTAGCGGGAGCTCCTACGAGCAGTACTTC.

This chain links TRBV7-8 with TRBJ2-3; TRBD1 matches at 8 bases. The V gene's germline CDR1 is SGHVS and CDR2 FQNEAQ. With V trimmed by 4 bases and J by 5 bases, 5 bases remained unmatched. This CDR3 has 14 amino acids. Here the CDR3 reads CASSSQGAGDTQYF. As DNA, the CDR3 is TGTGCCAGCAGCTCCCAGGGGGCTGGAGATACGCAGTATTTT.

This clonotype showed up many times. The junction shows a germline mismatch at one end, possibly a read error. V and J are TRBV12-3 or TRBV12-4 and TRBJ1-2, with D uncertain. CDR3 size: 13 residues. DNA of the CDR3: TGTGCCAGCAGCTTAGGTGGACCCTATGGCTACACCTTC. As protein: CASSLGGPYGYTF.

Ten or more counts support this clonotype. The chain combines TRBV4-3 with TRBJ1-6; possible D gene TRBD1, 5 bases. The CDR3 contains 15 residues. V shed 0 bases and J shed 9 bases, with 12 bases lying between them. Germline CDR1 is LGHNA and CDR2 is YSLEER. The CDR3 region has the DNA TGCGCCAGCAGCCAAGACAGGGAAACTGGTTCACCCCTCCACTTT. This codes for CASSQDRETGSPLHF.

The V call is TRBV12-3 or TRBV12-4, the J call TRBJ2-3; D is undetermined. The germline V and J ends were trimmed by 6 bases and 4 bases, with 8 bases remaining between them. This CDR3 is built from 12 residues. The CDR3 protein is CASSLPPDTQYF. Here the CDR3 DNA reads TGTGCCAGCAGCCTTCCTCCAGATACGCAGTATTTT.

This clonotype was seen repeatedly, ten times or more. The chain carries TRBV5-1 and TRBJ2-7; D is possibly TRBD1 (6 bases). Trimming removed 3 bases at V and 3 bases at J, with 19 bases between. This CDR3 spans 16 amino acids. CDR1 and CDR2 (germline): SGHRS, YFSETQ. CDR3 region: CASSSQGGRGDYEQYF. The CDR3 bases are TGCGCCAGCAGCTCCCAAGGAGGCAGGGGAGACTACGAGCAGTACTTC.

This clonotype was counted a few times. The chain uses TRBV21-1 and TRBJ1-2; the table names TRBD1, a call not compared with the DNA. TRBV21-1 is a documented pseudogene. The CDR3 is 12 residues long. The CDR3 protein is CASSSYRRGYTF. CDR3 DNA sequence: TGTGCCAGCAGCTCGTACAGGCGGGGCTACACCTTC.

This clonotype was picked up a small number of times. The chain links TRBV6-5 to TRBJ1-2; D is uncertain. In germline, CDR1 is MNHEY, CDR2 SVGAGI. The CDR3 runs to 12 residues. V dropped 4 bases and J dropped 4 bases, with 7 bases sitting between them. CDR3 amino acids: CASSSYPYGYTF. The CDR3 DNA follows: TGTGCCAGCAGTTCGTACCCCTATGGCTACACCTTC.

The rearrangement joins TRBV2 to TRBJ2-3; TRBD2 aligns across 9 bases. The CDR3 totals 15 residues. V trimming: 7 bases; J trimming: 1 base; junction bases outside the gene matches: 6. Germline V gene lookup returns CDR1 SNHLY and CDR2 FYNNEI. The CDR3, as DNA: TGTGCCAGCAAAACGACTAGCGGAGGCACAGATACGCAGTATTTT. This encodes CASKTTSGGTDTQYF.

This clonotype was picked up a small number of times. CDR3 protein: CAISSSGGTLVSKASTDTQYF. CDR3 nucleotide sequence: TGTGCCATCTCGTCTAGCGGGGGGACACTCGTCTCTAAGGCCAGCACAGATACGCAGTATTTT. This sequence joins TRBV10-3 and TRBJ2-3, with 11 bases lining up with TRBD2. Germline lookup yields CDR1 ENHRY and CDR2 SYGVKD. V shed 8 bases and J 0 bases; nucleotides not matched to a gene: 22. This CDR3 has 21 amino acids.